This TCR beta chain was observed in a study of blood T cells in healthy people across ages. CDR3 length equals 14 residues. CDR1 and CDR2 from the germline V gene are SGHAT and FQNNGV. Study observations and caveats: Researchers report that TCR beta diversity correlated strongly with naive T cell percentage.

Primed by a sample-barcoded 5' primer and a J-beta primer mix, a second PCR proceeded for roughly 6 to 12 cycles. TCRdb reprocessed the 5' RACE reads with MiXCR, giving one entry per CDR3 protein. The sample has roughly 800,000 distinct CDR3 sequences; about three fifths are singletons. As concerns this clonotype: No antigen is known for it.

This TCR was sampled from a man aged 25 to 40 in good health. The genes are TRBV11-2 and TRBJ2-4; weak D call: TRBD2 (7 bases). The DNA matches TRBJ2-7 better at its end, which makes the J call doubtful. The sequenced material came from blood. CDR3: CASGGAGVVYEQYF. CDR3 nucleotide sequence: TGTGCCAGCGGGGGGGCCGGAGTGGTCTACGAGCAGTACTTC.